This T cell receptor (beta chain) was retrieved from a study of T cells in Graves' hyperthyroidism and ophthalmopathy. Points on this clonotype: An end of the junction differs from the germline gene, which may be a read error.

The source material, RNA transcripts, was used to amplify TCR beta CDR3 regions. The HTBI set primed first-round TCR CDR3 RT-PCR. TCRdb reprocessed the multiplex PCR reads with MiXCR, giving one entry per CDR3 protein. Among some 510,000 distinct CDR3 sequences listed, around 46% were seen once. Germline values: CDR1 SEHNR, CDR2 FQNEAQ (reference sequence). The CDR3 runs to 14 residues. Sequenced sample: peripheral blood or thyroid tissue (not recorded which). The origin of this receptor is a young woman with Graves' hyperthyroidism. This chain connects TRBV7-9 to TRBJ1-1; no clear D gene. The CDR3 nucleotides are TGTGCCAGCAGCCAAGCTACAGAGAACACCGAAGCTTTCTTT. Protein product: CASSQATENTEAFF.